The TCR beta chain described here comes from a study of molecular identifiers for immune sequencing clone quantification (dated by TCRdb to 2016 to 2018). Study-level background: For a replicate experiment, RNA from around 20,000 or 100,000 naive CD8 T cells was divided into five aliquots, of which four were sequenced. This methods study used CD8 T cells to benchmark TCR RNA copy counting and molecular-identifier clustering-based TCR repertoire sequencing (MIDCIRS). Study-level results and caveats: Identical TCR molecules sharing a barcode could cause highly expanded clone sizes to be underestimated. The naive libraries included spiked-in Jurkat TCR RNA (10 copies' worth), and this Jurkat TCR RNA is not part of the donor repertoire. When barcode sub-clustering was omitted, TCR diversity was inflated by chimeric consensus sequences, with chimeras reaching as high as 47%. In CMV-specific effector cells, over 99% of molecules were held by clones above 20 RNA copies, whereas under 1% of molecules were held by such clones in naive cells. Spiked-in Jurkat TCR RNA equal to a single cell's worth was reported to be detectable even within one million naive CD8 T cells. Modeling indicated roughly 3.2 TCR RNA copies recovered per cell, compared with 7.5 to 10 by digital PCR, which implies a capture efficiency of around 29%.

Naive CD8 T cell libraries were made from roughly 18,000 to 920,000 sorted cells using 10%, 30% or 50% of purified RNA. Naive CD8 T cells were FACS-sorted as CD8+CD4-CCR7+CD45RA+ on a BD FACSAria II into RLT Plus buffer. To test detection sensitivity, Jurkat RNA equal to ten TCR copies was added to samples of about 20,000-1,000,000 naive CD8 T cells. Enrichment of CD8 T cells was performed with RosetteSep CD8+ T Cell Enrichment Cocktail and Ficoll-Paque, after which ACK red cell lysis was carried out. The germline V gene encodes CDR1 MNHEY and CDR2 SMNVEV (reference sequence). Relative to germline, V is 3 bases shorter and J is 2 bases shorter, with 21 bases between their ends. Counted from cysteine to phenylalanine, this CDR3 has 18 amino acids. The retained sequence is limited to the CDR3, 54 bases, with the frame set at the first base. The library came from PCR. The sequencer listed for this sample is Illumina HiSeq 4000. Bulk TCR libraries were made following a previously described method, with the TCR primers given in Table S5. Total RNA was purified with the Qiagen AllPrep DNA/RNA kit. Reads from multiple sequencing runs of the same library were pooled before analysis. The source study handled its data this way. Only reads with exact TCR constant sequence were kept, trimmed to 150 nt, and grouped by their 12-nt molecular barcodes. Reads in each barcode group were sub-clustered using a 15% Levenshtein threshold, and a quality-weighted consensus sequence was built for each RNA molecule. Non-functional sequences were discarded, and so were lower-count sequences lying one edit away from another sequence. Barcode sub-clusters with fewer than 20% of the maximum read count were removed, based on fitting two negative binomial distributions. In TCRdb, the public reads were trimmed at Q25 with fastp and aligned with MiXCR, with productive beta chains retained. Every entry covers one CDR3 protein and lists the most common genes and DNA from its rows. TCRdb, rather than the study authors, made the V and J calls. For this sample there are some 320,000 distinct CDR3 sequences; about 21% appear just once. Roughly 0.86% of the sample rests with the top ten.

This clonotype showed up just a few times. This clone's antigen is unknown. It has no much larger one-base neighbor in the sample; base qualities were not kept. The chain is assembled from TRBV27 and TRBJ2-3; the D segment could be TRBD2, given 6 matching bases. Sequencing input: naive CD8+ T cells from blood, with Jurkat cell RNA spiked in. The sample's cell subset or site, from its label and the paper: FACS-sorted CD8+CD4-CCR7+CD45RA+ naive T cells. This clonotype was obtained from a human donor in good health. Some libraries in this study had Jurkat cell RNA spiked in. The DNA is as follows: TGTGCCAGCAGTTTCCTGGGCGTTGAGCGGGCCTCCACAGATACGCAGTATTTT. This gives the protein CASSFLGVERASTDTQYF.